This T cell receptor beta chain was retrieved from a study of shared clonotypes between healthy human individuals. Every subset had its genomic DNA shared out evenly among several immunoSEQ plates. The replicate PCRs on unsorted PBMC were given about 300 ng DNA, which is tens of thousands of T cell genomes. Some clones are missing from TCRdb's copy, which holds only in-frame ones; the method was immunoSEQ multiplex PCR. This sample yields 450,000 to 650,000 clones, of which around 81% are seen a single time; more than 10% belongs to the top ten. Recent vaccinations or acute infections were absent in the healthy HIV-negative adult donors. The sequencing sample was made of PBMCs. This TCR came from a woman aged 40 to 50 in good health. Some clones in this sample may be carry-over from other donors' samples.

Written as DNA, the CDR3 is TGTGCCAGCAGCTTATATCAGGCCGAGCAGTACTTC. Its protein product is CASSLYQAEQYF. The chain links TRBV7-9 to TRBJ2-7; D is unresolved. CDR1 is SEHNR and CDR2 is FQNEAQ in the germline V gene (reference sequence). V was pared by 2 bases and J by 6 bases, with 8 bases between. The CDR3 length is 12 residues.